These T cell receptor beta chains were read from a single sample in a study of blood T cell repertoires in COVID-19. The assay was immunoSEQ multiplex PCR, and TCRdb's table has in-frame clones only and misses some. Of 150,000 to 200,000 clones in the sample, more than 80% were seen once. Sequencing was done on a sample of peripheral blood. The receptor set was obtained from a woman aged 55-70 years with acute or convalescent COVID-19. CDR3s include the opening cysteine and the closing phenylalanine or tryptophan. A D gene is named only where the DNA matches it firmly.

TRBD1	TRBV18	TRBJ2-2	CASSAGQGLGELFF
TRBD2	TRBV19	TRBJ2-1	CASTQQGPGTSTHNEQFF
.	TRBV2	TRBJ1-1	CASSNRGLNTEAFF
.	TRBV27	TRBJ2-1	CASSFGPSNEQFF
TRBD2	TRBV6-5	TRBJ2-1	CASTASGPYNEQFF
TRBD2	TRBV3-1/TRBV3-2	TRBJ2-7	CASSRTSGGAYEQYF
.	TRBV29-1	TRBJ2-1	CSGLNNEQFF
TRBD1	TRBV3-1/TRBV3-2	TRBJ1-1	CASSPPFGTGVKAFF
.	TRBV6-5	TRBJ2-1	CASSRSTDSEQFF
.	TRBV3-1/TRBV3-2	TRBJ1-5	CASGQHASNQPQHF
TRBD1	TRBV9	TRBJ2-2	CASSVAGTGNTGELFF
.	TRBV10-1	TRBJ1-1	CASSESWSLREAFF
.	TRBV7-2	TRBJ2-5	CASTPFAGSVQETQYF
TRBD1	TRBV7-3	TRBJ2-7	CASSRDRGYEQYF
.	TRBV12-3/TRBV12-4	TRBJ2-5	CASSQRTSSQYF
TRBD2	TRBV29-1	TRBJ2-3	CSVPAAGVTDTQYF
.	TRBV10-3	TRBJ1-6	CATAPDTAFNSPLHF
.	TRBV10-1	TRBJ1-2	CASSETANYGYTF
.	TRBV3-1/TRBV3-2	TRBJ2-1	CASSQASNNEQFF
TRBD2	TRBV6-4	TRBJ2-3	CASSAPGTSGRGGTDTQYF
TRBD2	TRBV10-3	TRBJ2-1	CATATSGSLNEQFF
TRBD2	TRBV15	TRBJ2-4	CATSSRTSGAPSYF
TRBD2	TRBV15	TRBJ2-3	CATSRASGRSTDTQYF
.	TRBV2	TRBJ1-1	CATVGAELAEAFF
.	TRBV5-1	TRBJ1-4	CASKSSTGLLEKLFF
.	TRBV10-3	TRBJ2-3	CATQGEADTQYF
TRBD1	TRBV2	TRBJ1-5	CASSGQGSNQPQHF
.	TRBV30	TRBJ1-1	CAWSPQGWNTEAFF
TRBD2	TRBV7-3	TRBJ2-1	CASSPSGTRLYNEQFF
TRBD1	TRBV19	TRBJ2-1	CASSMRGTGYNEQFF
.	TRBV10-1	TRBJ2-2	CASSEGGSGELFF
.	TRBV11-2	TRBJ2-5	CASSLGGQETQYF
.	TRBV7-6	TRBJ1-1	CASSLRVSTEAFF
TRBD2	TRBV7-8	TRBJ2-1	CASSLTSEYNEQFF
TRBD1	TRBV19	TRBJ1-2	CASLPVGTAEGGYTF
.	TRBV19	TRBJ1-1	CASRGGQGNTEAFF
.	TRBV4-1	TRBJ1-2	CASSRGVKRASDYGYTF
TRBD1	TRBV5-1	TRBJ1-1	CASSLGQGLGTEAFF
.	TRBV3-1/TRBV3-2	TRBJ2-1	CASTGAGEQFF
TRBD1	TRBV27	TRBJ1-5	CASSPWTGGDQPQHF
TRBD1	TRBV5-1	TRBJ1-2	CASGQGGQGAGYTF
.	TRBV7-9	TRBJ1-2	CATMKGDSYGYTF
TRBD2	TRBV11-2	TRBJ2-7	CASSSGLAATYEQYF
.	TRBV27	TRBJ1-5	CASSSTGFYGPQHF
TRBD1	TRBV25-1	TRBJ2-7	CASSAGTGGENEQYF
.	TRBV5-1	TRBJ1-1	CASSLLSGRLNTEAFF